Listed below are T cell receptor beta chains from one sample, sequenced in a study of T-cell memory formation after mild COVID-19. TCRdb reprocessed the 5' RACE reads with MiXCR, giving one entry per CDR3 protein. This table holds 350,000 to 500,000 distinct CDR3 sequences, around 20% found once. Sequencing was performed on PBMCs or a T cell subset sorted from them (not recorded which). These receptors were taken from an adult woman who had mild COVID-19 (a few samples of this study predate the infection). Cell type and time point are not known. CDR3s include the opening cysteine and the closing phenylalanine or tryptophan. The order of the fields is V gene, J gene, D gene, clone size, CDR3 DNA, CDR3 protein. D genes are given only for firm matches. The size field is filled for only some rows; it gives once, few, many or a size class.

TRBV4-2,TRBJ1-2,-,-,TGTGCCAGCAGCCAAGATCAAGACGGAGACTATGGCTACACCTTC,CASSQDQDGDYGYTF
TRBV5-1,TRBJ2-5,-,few,TGCGCCAGCAGCTTTGGGACTCAAGAGACCCAGTACTTC,CASSFGTQETQYF
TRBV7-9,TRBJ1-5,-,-,TGTGCCAGCAGCCCACAGGGAAACAATCAGCCCCAGCATTTT,CASSPQGNNQPQHF
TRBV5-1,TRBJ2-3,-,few,TGCGCCAGCAGCGAGGGACACCCCGTGCAGTATTTT,CASSEGHPVQYF
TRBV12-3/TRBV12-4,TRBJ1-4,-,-,TGTGCCAGCAGTTTGGAGGGCTGGAATGAAAAACTGTTTTTT,CASSLEGWNEKLFF
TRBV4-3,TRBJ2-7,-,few,TGCGCCAGCAGCCAGATAACAGGGGCGGGAGAGCAGTACTTC,CASSQITGAGEQYF
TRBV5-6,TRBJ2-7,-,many,TGTGCCAGCAGGAGGAGGGGACGAACCTACGAGCAGTACTTC,CASRRRGRTYEQYF
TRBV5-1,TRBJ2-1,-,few,TGCGCCAGCAGCTGGAGCAGGGGGGAGGGCAATGAGCAGTTCTTC,CASSWSRGEGNEQFF
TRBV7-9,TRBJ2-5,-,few,TGTGCCAGCAGCTTAGTTGCCGGAGGGCGGGCAGAGACCCAGTACTTC,CASSLVAGGRAETQYF
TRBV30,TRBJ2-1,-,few,TGTGCTTCGAGGTCAGGTAGCTCCTACAATGAGCAGTTCTTC,CASRSGSSYNEQFF
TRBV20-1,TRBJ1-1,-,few,TGCAGTGCTAGAGTCCGGGGACAACCGAACACTGAAGCTTTCTTT,CSARVRGQPNTEAFF
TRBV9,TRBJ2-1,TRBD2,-,TGTGCCAGCAGCGTAAGGGCTAGCGGGCATGGGAATGAGCAGTTCTTC,CASSVRASGHGNEQFF
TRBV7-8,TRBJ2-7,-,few,TGTGCCAGCAGCTCTCATCGTAGCAAAGGGGATTACGAGCAGTACTTC,CASSSHRSKGDYEQYF
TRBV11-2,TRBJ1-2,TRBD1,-,TGTGCCAGCAGCTTGGGGACAGGGGGCGCCGGCTACACCTTC,CASSLGTGGAGYTF
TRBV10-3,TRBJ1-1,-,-,TGTGCCATCAGTGACCCGAATGACCCAGTACCCACTGAAGCTTTCTTT,CAISDPNDPVPTEAFF
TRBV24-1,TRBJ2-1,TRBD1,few,TGTGCCACCAGTGATCCTACCGGGACAGGGTTAGGGAATGAGCAGTTCTTC,CATSDPTGTGLGNEQFF
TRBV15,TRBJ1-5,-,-,TGTGCCACCAGCAGAGATCTACAGGGCAATCAGCCCCAGCATTTT,CATSRDLQGNQPQHF
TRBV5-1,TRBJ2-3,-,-,TGCGCCAGCAGTAACGACAGAGCTAGCACAGATACGCAGTATTTT,CASSNDRASTDTQYF
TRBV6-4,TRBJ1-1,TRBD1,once,TGTGCCAGCAGTGACTCGATATGGGACAGGTGTCTGAACACTGAAGCTTTCTTT,CASSDSIWDRCLNTEAFF
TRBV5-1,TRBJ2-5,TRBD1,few,TGCGCCAGCGGACAGGGAGAGACCCAGTACTTC,CASGQGETQYF
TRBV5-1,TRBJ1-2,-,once,TGCGCCAGCAGCTTGGGATACGGCAGCTATGGCTACACCTTC,CASSLGYGSYGYTF
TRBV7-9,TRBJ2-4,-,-,TGTGCCAGCAGCTCTTCTCCCGATCCCTTCAACATTCAGTACTTC,CASSSSPDPFNIQYF
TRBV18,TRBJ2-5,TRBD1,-,TGTGCCAGCTCACCAGCGACAGGGCGAGGGGAGACCCAGTACTTC,CASSPATGRGETQYF
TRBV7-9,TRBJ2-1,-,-,TGTGCCAGCAGCTTAGCTGGGGCATTGGCCTACAATGAGCAGTTCTTC,CASSLAGALAYNEQFF
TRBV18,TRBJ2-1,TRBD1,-,TGTGCCAGCTCGGACGCGGGTACGGGACAGTACAATGAGCAGTTCTTC,CASSDAGTGQYNEQFF
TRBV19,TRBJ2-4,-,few,TGTGCCAGTAGTATCAGTGCGGGAATCGACAAAAACATTCAGTACTTC,CASSISAGIDKNIQYF